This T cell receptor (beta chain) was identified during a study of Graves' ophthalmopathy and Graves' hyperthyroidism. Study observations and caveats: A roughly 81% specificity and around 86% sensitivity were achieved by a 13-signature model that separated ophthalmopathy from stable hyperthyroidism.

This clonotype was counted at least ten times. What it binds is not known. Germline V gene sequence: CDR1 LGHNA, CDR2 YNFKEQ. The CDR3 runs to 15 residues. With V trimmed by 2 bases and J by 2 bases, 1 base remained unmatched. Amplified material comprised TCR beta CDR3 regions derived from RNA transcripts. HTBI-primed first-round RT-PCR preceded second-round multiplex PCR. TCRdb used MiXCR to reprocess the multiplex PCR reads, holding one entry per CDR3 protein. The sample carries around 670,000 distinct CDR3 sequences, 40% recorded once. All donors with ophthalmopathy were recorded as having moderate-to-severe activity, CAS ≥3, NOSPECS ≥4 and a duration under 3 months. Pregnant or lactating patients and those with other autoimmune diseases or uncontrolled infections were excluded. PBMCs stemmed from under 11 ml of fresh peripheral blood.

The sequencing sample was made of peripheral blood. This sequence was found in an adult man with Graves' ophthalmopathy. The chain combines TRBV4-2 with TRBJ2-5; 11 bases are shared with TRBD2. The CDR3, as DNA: TGTGCCAGCAGCCAACGACTAGCGGGACAAGAGACCCAGTACTTC. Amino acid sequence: CASSQRLAGQETQYF.